This T cell receptor beta chain derives from a study of cytomegalovirus exposure and HLA in healthy donors. The CDR3 sequence is 11 residues long. CDR1 DFQATT and CDR2 SNEGSKA come from the germline V gene (reference sequence). PCR involved 60 Vbeta and 13 Jbeta primers. Repertoires were generated with immunoSEQ multiplex PCR, while TCRdb's copy carries only in-frame clones and drops some. Among approximately 100,000 clones listed, around 73% were seen once. Sequencing input: PBMCs. V and J are TRBV20-1 and TRBJ2-5; D is perhaps TRBD1 (5 bases). This sequence originates from a man aged 35 to 55 in good health and CMV-seronegative. In nucleotides, the CDR3 is TGCAGAGGGGCCAATCAAGAGACCCAGTACTTC. Amino acids: CRGANQETQYF.